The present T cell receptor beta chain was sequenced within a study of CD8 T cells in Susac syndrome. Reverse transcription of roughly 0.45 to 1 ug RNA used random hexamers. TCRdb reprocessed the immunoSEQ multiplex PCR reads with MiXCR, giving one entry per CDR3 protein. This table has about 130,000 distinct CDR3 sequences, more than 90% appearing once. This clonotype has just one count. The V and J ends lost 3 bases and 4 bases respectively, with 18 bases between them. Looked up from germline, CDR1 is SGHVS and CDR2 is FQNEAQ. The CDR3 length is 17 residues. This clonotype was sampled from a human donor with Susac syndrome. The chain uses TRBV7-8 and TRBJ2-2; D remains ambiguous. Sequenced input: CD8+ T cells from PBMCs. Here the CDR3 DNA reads TGTGCCAGCAGCTTTATGGAGACCGGGCCTCTCACCGGGGAGCTGTTTTTT. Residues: CASSFMETGPLTGELFF.